Presented here are 23 T cell receptor beta chains from one specimen sequenced in a study of blood T cell repertoires in COVID-19. The assay was immunoSEQ multiplex PCR, and TCRdb's table has in-frame clones only and misses some. The sample consists of about 300,000 clones, roughly 87% of them appearing once. Sequenced material: PBMCs or T cells enriched from blood (not recorded which). All receptors come from a woman aged 30 to 39 who had recovered from COVID-19.

The chain links TRBV3-1 (or the pseudogene TRBV3-2) to TRBJ1-1, with 8 bases identical to TRBD1. Trimming removed 5 bases from V and 1 base from J; junction bases left unmatched: 3. The CDR3 contains 14 residues. Per the germline V gene, CDR1 is LGHDT and CDR2 is YNNKEL (reference sequence). CDR3: CASSMDRENTEAFF. DNA for the CDR3: TGTGCCAGCAGCATGGACAGGGAGAACACTGAAGCTTTCTTT.

The count of this clone is one. The chain is built from TRBV11-1 and TRBJ1-6, with a weak D call TRBD1 (5 bases). This CDR3 is built from 15 residues. The V and J ends lost 7 bases and 6 bases respectively, with 16 bases between them. CDR1 SGHAT and CDR2 FQDESV come from the germline V gene (reference sequence). The DNA for the CDR3 is TGTGCCAGCACCATCCAGGGCAGGGCTAATTCACCCCTCCACTTT. This sequence encodes CASTIQGRANSPLHF.

This clone was counted only a few times. CDR3: CASSDSGGAQDTQYF. The CDR3 DNA is TGTGCCAGCAGTGACTCTGGGGGGGCTCAAGATACGCAGTATTTT. The V gene is TRBV6-4, the J gene TRBJ2-3; a possible D gene is TRBD2 (7 bases). Germline CDR1 and CDR2: MRHNA and SNTAGT. Trimming took 0 bases from V and 5 from J, leaving 12 bases between them. This CDR3 comprises 15 residues.

As concerns this clone: A read error may account for a junction end that differs from germline. The gene calls are TRBV30 and TRBJ1-3; no firm D call. The V gene's germline CDR1 is GTSNPN and CDR2 SVGIG (reference sequence). The CDR3 length is 14 residues. The DNA for the CDR3 is TGTGCCTGGAGCACGGGGAGATCTGGAGACACCATATATTTT. It codes for CAWSTGRSGDTIYF.

V and J are TRBV27 and TRBJ2-7; TRBD2 is a possible D gene (6 bases). CDR1 and CDR2 from the germline V gene are MNHEY and SMNVEV (reference sequence). The CDR3 is 14 residues long. Between the trimmed V and J ends, which lost 3 bases and 6 bases, there was a span of 15 bases. The CDR3: CASSLRRGLSEQYF. As DNA, the CDR3 is TGTGCCAGCAGTTTGCGGCGGGGACTTAGCGAGCAGTACTTC.

The chain joins TRBV25-1 to TRBJ2-5, with a possible D match to TRBD2 (6 bases). Germline CDR1 is MGHDK and CDR2 is SYGVNS. Deletions cut 5 bases from V and 2 bases from J, with 12 bases between. The CDR3 runs 14 residues. This CDR3 reads CASSSHGTQETQYF. In nucleotides, the CDR3 is TGTGCCAGCAGTAGCCATGGGACTCAAGAGACCCAGTACTTC.

The chain joins TRBV10-1 to TRBJ1-1; TRBD1 agrees at 8 bases. The CDR3 runs to 15 residues. With 6 bases clipped from V and 1 base from J, the junction kept 7 bases outside the gene matches. Looked up from germline, CDR1 is WNHNN and CDR2 is SYGVQD (reference sequence). CDR3 bases: TGCGCCAGCAGGGACAGGGTGGCTAAGAACACTGAAGCTTTCTTT. Protein sequence: CASRDRVAKNTEAFF.

V gene TRBV9 combines with J gene TRBJ2-5, with 13 bases lining up with TRBD2. This CDR3 spans 17 amino acids. Trimming at V came to 0 bases and at J to 2 bases, leaving 4 bases not matched to a gene. CDR1 and CDR2 (germline): SGDLS, YYNGEE. CDR3 nucleotides: TGTGCCAGCAGCGTAGGACTAGCGGGGGGATATCAAGAGACCCAGTACTTC. Translating gives CASSVGLAGGYQETQYF.

This chain links TRBV9 with TRBJ1-6; D not resolved. Germline CDR1 reads SGDLS; CDR2 reads YYNGEE. The CDR3 extends over 15 amino acids. Trimming took off 1 base at V and 7 bases at J, with 12 bases between the two ends. DNA for the CDR3: TGTGCCAGCAGCGTAAGTCAGGATGAAAATTCACCCCTCCACTTT. As protein: CASSVSQDENSPLHF.

The rearrangement joins TRBV10-3 to TRBJ1-1; D gene ambiguous. Trimming shortened V by 3 bases and J by 3 bases, and 11 bases separated the two germline ends. Germline values: CDR1 ENHRY, CDR2 SYGVKD. This CDR3 has 14 residues. Written as DNA, the CDR3 is TGTGCCATCAGTGATTCGGGGTCAGACACTGAAGCTTTCTTT. Protein: CAISDSGSDTEAFF.

J is TRBJ1-2 and V is TRBV5-1; no definite D call. Trimming took off 4 bases at V and 6 bases at J, with 13 bases between the two ends. In germline, CDR1 is SGHRS, CDR2 YFSETQ. The CDR3 length is 13 residues. The CDR3 DNA follows: TGCGCCAGCAGCGCAGAGGGCGGGCATGGCTACACCTTC. Protein: CASSAEGGHGYTF.

The chain joins TRBV5-5 to TRBJ2-6, with TRBD1 matching 7 bases. Trimming at V came to 3 bases and at J to 0 bases, leaving 3 bases not matched to a gene. Looked up from germline, CDR1 is SGHKS and CDR2 is YYEKEE (reference sequence). CDR3 length: 16 residues. The CDR3 DNA follows: TGTGCCAGCAGCTCCGGACAGGACTCTGGGGCCAACGTCCTGACTTTC. This encodes CASSSGQDSGANVLTF.

J is TRBJ2-7 and V is TRBV6-2 or TRBV6-3; no definite D call. Germline V gives CDR1 MNHEY, CDR2 SVGEGT. This CDR3 spans 14 amino acids. Trimming took off 0 bases at V and 9 bases at J, with 15 bases between the two ends. The CDR3 nucleotides read TGTGCCAGCAGTTACTCCCCGGGTGCCGAGGTGCAGTACTTC. Protein product: CASSYSPGAEVQYF.

The CDR3 here is CASSRDRVYEQYF. DNA for the CDR3: TGTGCCAGCAGCCGAGACAGGGTCTACGAGCAGTACTTC. The chain carries TRBV11-2 and TRBJ2-7; 7 bases line up with TRBD1. Germline values: CDR1 SGHAT, CDR2 FQNNGV. With V trimmed by 5 bases and J by 3 bases, 4 bases remained unmatched. The length of the CDR3 is 13 residues. The complete variable domain, with remaining parts taken from reference TRBV11-2 and TRBJ2-7, reads EAGVAQSPRYKIIEKRQSVAFWCNPISGHATLYWYQQILGQGPKLLIQFQNNGVVDDSQLPKDRFSAERLKGVDSTLKIQPAKLEDSAVYLCASSRDRVYEQYFGPGTRLTVT.

This rearrangement joins TRBV6-5 to TRBJ2-1; 10 bases are shared with TRBD1. This CDR3 has 14 amino acids. V gave up 6 bases and J gave up 5 bases; unmatched junction bases: 4. The germline CDR1 and CDR2 sequences are MNHEY and SVGAGI. CDR3 bases: TGTGCCAGCAGCCGGACAGGGGGGGACAATGAGCAGTTCTTC. Residues: CASSRTGGDNEQFF.

CDR3 coding DNA: TGTGCCAGCAGCTTAGCGTCTCGCAAGAGCACCGGGGAGCTGTTTTTT. Amino acid sequence: CASSLASRKSTGELFF. The rearrangement uses TRBV7-6 and TRBJ2-2; D unresolved. The CDR3 is 16 residues long. Germline V gives CDR1 SGHVS, CDR2 FNYEAQ. The V end was cut by 0 bases, the J end by 4 bases, with 12 bases between.

The chain links TRBV10-3 to TRBJ1-1; no definite D call. Trimming removed 6 bases from V and 1 base from J, with 12 bases in between. CDR1 and CDR2 (germline): ENHRY, SYGVKD. The CDR3 extends over 14 amino acids. CDR3 sequence: CAISALVQNTEAFF. CDR3 in DNA: TGTGCCATCAGCGCATTGGTACAGAACACTGAAGCTTTCTTT.

The rearrangement links TRBV4-2 to TRBJ2-7; D ambiguous. This CDR3 region has 15 residues. With 0 bases removed from V and 0 bases from J, the gap between germline ends came to 9 bases. In germline, CDR1 is LGHNA, CDR2 YNFKEQ. DNA of the CDR3: TGTGCCAGCAGCCAAGATGTAACAGCCTCCTACGAGCAGTACTTC. Residues: CASSQDVTASYEQYF.

J is TRBJ2-7 and V is TRBV30; a possible D gene is TRBD1 (6 bases). The CDR3 has 13 amino acids. Trimming took off 2 bases at V and 2 bases at J, with 10 bases between the two ends. Germline loops: CDR1 GTSNPN, CDR2 SVGIG (reference sequence). CDR3 in amino acids: CAWSRQVAYEQYF. CDR3 coding DNA: TGTGCCTGGAGTCGACAGGTCGCCTACGAGCAGTACTTC.

The chain is built from TRBV7-2 and TRBJ1-6; 8 bases line up with TRBD1. The CDR3 is 15 residues long. From germline, CDR1 is SGHTA and CDR2 FQGNSA. With V trimmed by 3 bases and J by 9 bases, 7 bases remained unmatched. CDR3 loop: CASSFLGQDSSPLHF. The CDR3 bases are TGTGCCAGCAGCTTCCTGGGACAGGACAGTTCACCCCTCCACTTT.

CDR3 DNA: TGTGCCAGCAGCCAAAACGGAGGGTTGAGCTACACCTTC. It encodes CASSQNGGLSYTF. This chain connects TRBV11-3 to TRBJ1-2, with D unresolved. The germline V gene has CDR1 SGHNT and CDR2 YENEEA. This CDR3 region has 13 residues. V lost 5 bases, J lost 9 bases, and 16 bases lay in between.

This chain links TRBV19 with TRBJ1-5; D ambiguous. This CDR3 is built from 15 residues. Germline V gives CDR1 LNHDA, CDR2 SQIVND (reference sequence). The V end lost 1 base, the J end lost 3 bases, and 10 bases lay between the germline ends. The CDR3 sequence is CASSIVGGNNQPQHF. The DNA of the CDR3 is TGTGCCAGTAGTATAGTTGGAGGGAACAATCAGCCCCAGCATTTT.

V is TRBV5-1 and J is TRBJ2-2; 10 positions agree with TRBD1. Trimming at V came to 3 bases and at J to 7 bases, leaving 6 bases not matched to a gene. The CDR3 extends over 15 amino acids. Per the germline V gene, CDR1 is SGHRS and CDR2 is YFSETQ. The CDR3 region is CASSSRQGAGGELFF. CDR3 DNA: TGCGCCAGCAGCTCTAGACAGGGGGCTGGCGGGGAGCTGTTTTTT.